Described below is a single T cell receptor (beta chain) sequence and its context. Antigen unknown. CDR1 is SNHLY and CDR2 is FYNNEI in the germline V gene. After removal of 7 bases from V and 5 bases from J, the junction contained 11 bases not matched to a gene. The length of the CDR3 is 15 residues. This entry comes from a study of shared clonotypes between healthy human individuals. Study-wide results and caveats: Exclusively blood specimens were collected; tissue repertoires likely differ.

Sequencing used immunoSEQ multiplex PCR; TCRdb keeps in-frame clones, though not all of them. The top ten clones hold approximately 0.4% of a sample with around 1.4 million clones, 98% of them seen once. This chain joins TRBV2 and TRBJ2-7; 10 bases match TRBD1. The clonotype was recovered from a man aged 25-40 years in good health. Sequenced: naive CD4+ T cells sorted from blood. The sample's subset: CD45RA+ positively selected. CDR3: CASKGQGGSHHEQYF. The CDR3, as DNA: TGTGCCAGCAAAGGACAGGGGGGATCCCACCACGAGCAGTACTTC.